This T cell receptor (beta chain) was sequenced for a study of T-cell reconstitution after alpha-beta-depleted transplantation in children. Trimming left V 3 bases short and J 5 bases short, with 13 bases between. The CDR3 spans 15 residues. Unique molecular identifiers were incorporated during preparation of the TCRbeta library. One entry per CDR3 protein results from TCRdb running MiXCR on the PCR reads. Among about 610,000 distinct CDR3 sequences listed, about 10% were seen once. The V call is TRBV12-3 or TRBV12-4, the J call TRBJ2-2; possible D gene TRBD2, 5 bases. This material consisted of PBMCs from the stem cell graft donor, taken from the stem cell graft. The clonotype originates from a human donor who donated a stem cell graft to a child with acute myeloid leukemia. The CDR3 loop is CASSFRDSPTGELFF. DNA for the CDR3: TGTGCCAGCAGTTTTCGGGATAGCCCAACCGGGGAGCTGTTTTTT.